This T cell receptor (beta chain) derives from a study of T cell responses to AZD1222 COVID-19 vaccine. Whole-study results and caveats: Spike-specific TCR breadth and depth grew following two AZD1222 doses. Most donors were white British and more were female, and clonal diversity was possibly underestimated.

For this clone: Its antigen is currently unknown.

J gave up 6 bases and V 4 bases, and 11 bases lay outside the gene matches. The CDR3 spans 15 residues. The germline gives CDR1 SGHRS, CDR2 YFSETQ. The protocol was immunoSEQ multiplex PCR, while the TCRdb copy is restricted to in-frame clones and leaves out a portion. The table includes 150,000 or so clones, about 91% detected once. This TCR was sampled from an adult in good health. The specimen comprised peripheral blood, sampled on day 0 of AZD1222 vaccination. This chain links TRBV5-1 with TRBJ1-2; TRBD1 matches at 8 bases. The CDR3 DNA follows: TGCGCCAGCAGCGTACAGGGGGGCCCCTTTGATGGCTACACCTTC. Its translation: CASSVQGGPFDGYTF.